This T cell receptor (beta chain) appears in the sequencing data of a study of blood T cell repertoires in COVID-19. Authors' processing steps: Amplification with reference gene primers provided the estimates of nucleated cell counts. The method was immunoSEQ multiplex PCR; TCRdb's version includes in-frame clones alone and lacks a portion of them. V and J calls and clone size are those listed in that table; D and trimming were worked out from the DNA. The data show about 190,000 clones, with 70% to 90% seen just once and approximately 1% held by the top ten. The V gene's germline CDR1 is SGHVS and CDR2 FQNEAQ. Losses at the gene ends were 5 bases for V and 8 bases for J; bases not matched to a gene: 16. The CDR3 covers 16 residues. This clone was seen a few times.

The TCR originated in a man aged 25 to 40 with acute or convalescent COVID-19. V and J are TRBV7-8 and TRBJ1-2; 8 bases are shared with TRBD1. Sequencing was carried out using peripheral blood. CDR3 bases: TGTGCCAGCAGCCCTCCTTTGAAGACAGGGGATGGGGGCTACACCTTC. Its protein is CASSPPLKTGDGGYTF.